The 13 T cell receptor beta chains given below trace back to one sample, sequenced in a study of blood T cell repertoires in COVID-19. Method: immunoSEQ multiplex PCR; TCRdb's copy keeps in-frame clones and lacks some. The sample has fewer than 250,000 clones; about 76% are singletons. Material for sequencing was PBMCs or T cells enriched from blood (not recorded which). These receptors were collected from a woman aged 50 to 60 with acute COVID-19.

The chain uses TRBV6-2 or TRBV6-3 and TRBJ2-5, with D perhaps matching TRBD2 (5 bases). The CDR3 length is 14 residues. V lost 6 bases to trimming and J lost 4 bases, with 15 bases between them. Germline V gene sequence: CDR1 MNHEY, CDR2 SVGEGT. The CDR3 nucleotides are TGTGCCAGCAGCATCGGGATTATTGGAGAGACCCAGTACTTC. Protein: CASSIGIIGETQYF.

This clone appeared a single time. The chain employs TRBV14 and TRBJ2-3; tentatively, D is TRBD1 (6 bases). V was cut by 5 bases and J by 6 bases, with 18 bases left in between. CDR1 is SGHDN, CDR2 FVKESK, per germline. The CDR3 is made up of 15 amino acids. CDR3 protein: CASSYSVGAGDTQYF. The CDR3 DNA reads as TGTGCCAGCAGCTATTCTGTGGGGGCTGGGGATACGCAGTATTTT.

DNA of the CDR3: TGTGCCAGCAGTTTATTGGGCGACAATCAGCCCCAGCATTTT. Protein product: CASSLLGDNQPQHF. The chain uses TRBV28 and TRBJ1-5; D remains ambiguous. Trimming stripped 1 base from V and 3 bases from J, with 7 bases between. Germline loops: CDR1 MDHEN, CDR2 SYDVKM. This CDR3 has 14 amino acids.

The chain joins TRBV7-9 to TRBJ1-1, with 11 bases aligning to TRBD1. Per the germline V gene, CDR1 is SEHNR and CDR2 is FQNEAQ (reference sequence). Germline trimming cut 11 bases from V and 10 bases from J; bases unmatched to any gene: 12. This CDR3 contains 13 residues. The CDR3 reads CAVDGQGAVGAFF. The CDR3, as DNA: TGTGCCGTCGACGGACAGGGGGCTGTGGGAGCTTTCTTT.

The chain recombines TRBV9 with TRBJ2-7; D remains ambiguous. This CDR3 is 15 amino acids long. Germline-derived CDR1 and CDR2 are SGDLS and YYNGEE. The V gene lost 4 bases and the J gene lost 3 bases, with 17 bases spanning the gap. As DNA, the CDR3 is TGTGCCAGCAGCCCCCGGCCCCAGGCCGGCTACGAGCAGTACTTC. Amino acid sequence: CASSPRPQAGYEQYF.

The chain recombines TRBV27 with TRBJ2-3, with 10 positions matching TRBD2. Germline V CDR1 and CDR2: MNHEY, SMNVEV (reference sequence). This CDR3 region has 15 residues. Unmatched junction bases numbered 10, after V lost 8 bases and J lost 5 bases. CDR3 bases: TGTGCCAGCCGAGGAGCGGGAGGGCCAGGAGATACGCAGTATTTT. This gives the protein CASRGAGGPGDTQYF.

This chain links TRBV6-2 or TRBV6-3 with TRBJ2-1; 9 nucleotides match TRBD2. V lost 0 bases, J lost 8 bases, and 8 bases stayed unmatched. CDR1 is MNHEY, CDR2 SVGEGT, per germline. CDR3 length: 16 amino acids. DNA for the CDR3: TGTGCCAGCAGTTACTCTGCGGGGGGGCCTGGGTATGAGCAGTTCTTC. This sequence encodes CASSYSAGGPGYEQFF.

With respect to this clone: An end of the junction does not agree with germline; a read error may underlie this. This chain links TRBV6-5 with TRBJ1-5; 7 bases are a match to TRBD1. Germline CDR1 reads MNHEY; CDR2 reads SVGAGI. The CDR3 contains 15 residues. CDR3 DNA: TGTGCCAGCAGTTACTCCAGGGGGAGCAGTCAGCCCCAGCATTTT. This translates into CASSYSRGSSQPQHF.

CDR3: CASSPVGTGAYEQYF. Here the CDR3 DNA reads TGTGCCAGCTCACCTGTAGGGACAGGGGCCTACGAGCAGTACTTC. V gene TRBV18 combines with J gene TRBJ2-7; 10 nucleotides match TRBD1. V lost 3 bases to trimming and J lost 2 bases; unmatched junction nucleotides: 4. Germline V CDR1 and CDR2: KGHSH, LQKENI. The CDR3 has 15 residues.

V gene TRBV11-3 combines with J gene TRBJ2-5; 8 bases line up with TRBD2. Looked up from germline, CDR1 is SGHNT and CDR2 is YENEEA. This CDR3 contains 20 residues. V gave up 4 bases and J gave up 1 base; unmatched junction bases: 20. This CDR3 is CASSYPLQLADSLPQETQYF. The DNA of the CDR3 is TGTGCCAGCAGCTATCCCCTTCAACTAGCGGACAGCCTTCCCCAAGAGACCCAGTACTTC.

V is TRBV15 and J is TRBJ1-2, with D uncertain. This CDR3 comprises 11 residues. The germline CDR1 and CDR2 sequences are LNHNV and YYDKDF (reference sequence). Between the trimmed V and J ends, which lost 3 bases and 5 bases, there was a span of 4 bases. The CDR3 DNA reads TGTGCCACCAGCAGTCCTTATGGCTACACCTTC. Protein product: CATSSPYGYTF.

The chain has TRBV6-5 and TRBJ1-6; tentatively, D is TRBD1 (5 bases). CDR3 length equals 13 residues. CDR1 MNHEY and CDR2 SVGAGI come from the germline V gene. V was pared by 11 bases and J by 7 bases, with 15 bases between. For the CDR3, the DNA is TGTGCCTCCTTGGCAGGGATAAATTCACCCCTCCACTTT. It translates to CASLAGINSPLHF.

This chain links TRBV4-3 with TRBJ2-7, with D maybe TRBD2 (6 bases). There are 15 residues in the CDR3. V was trimmed by 4 bases and J by 2 bases, leaving 15 bases between them. The germline V gene has CDR1 LGHNA and CDR2 YSLEER. In DNA form, the CDR3 reads TGCGCCAGCAGCCCGAATAGCGGAGCAACCTACGAGCAGTACTTC. Encoded protein: CASSPNSGATYEQYF.